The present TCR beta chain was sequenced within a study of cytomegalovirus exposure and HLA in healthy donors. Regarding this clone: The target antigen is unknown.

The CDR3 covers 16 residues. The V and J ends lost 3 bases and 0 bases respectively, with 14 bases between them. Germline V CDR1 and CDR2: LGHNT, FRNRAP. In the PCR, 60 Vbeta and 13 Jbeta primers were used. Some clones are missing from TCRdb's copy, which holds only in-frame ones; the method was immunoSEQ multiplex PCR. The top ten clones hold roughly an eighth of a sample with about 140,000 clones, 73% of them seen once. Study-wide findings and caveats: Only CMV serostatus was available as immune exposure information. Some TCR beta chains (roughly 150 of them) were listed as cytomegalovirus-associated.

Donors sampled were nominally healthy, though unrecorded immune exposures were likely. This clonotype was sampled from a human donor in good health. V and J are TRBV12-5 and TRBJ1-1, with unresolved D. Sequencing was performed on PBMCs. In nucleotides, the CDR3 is TGTGCTAGTGGTTTTGGAGGTTCCCGCATGAACACTGAAGCTTTCTTT. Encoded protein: CASGFGGSRMNTEAFF.